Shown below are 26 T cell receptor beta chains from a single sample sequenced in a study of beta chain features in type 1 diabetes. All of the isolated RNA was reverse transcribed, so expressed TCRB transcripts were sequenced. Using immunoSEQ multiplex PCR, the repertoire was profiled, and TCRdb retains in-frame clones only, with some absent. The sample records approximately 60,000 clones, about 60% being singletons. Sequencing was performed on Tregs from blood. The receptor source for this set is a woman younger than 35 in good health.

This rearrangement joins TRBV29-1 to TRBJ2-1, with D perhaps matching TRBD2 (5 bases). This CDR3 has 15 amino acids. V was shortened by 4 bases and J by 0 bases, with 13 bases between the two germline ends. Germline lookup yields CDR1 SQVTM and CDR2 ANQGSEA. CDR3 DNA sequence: TGCAGCGTTGTCCGTAGCGTGAGCTCCTACAATGAGCAGTTCTTC. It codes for CSVVRSVSSYNEQFF.

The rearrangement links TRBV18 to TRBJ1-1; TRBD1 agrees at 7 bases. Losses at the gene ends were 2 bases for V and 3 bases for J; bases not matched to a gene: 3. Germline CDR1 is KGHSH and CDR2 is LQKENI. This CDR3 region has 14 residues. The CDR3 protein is CASSPTGVDTEAFF. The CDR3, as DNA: TGTGCCAGCTCACCAACAGGGGTCGACACTGAAGCTTTCTTT.

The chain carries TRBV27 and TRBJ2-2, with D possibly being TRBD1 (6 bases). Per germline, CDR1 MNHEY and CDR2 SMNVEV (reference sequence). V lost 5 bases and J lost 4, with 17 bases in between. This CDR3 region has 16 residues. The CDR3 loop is CASSKGDRIFTGELFF. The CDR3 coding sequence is TGTGCCAGCAGTAAGGGGGATCGGATCTTCACCGGGGAGCTGTTTTTT.

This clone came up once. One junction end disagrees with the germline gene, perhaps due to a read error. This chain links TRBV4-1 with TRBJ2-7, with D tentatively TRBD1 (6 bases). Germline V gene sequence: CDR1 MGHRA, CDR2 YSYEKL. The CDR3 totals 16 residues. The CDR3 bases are TGCGCCAGCAGACCTCTTGACAGGCCTAAAATGTACGAGCAGTGCTTC. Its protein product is CASRPLDRPKMYEQCF.

The CDR3 nucleotides are TGTGCCTGGAGTGTACGGATAGCGGGAGATAATGAGCAGTTCTTC. It translates to CAWSVRIAGDNEQFF. The chain combines TRBV30 with TRBJ2-1; 9 bases match TRBD2. The V segment lost 0 bases and the J segment 7 bases; nucleotides outside the gene matches: 7. The CDR3 length is 15 residues. Germline lookup yields CDR1 GTSNPN and CDR2 SVGIG (reference sequence).

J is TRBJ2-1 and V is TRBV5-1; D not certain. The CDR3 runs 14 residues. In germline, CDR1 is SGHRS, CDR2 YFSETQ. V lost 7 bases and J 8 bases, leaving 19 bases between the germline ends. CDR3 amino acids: CASRSLQIQDEQFF. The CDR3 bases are TGCGCCAGCCGTTCGTTACAGATTCAGGATGAGCAGTTCTTC.

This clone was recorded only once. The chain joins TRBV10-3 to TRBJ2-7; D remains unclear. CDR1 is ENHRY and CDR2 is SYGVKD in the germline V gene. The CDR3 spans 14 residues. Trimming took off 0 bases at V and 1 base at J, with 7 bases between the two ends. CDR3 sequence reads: CAISESAASYEQYF. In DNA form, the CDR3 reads TGTGCCATCAGTGAGTCCGCGGCGTCCTACGAGCAGTACTTC.

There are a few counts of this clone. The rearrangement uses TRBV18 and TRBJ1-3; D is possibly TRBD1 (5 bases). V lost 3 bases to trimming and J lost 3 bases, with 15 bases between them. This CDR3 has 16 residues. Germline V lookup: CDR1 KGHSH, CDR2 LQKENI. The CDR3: CASSPARGSGGNTIYF. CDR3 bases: TGTGCCAGCTCACCTGCACGGGGGTCCGGTGGAAACACCATATATTTT. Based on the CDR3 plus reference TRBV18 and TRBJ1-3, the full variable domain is NAGVMQNPRHLVRRRGQEARLRCSPMKGHSHVYWYRQLPEEGLKFMVYLQKENIIDESGMPKERFSAEFPKEGPSILRIQQVVRGDSAAYFCASSPARGSGGNTIYFGEGSWLTVV.

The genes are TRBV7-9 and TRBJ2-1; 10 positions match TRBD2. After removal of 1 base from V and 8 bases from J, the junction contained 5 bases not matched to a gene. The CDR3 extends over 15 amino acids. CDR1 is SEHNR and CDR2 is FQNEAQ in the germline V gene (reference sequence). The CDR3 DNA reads TGTGCCAGCAGCTTAGGTCTAGCGGGAGTTCATGAGCAGTTCTTC. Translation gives CASSLGLAGVHEQFF.

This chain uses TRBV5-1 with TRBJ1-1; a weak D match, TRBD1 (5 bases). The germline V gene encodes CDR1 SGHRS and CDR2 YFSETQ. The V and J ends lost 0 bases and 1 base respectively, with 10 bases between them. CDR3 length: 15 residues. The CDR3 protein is CASSLEGRGNTEAFF. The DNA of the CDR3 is TGCGCCAGCAGCTTGGAGGGGCGGGGGAACACTGAAGCTTTCTTT.

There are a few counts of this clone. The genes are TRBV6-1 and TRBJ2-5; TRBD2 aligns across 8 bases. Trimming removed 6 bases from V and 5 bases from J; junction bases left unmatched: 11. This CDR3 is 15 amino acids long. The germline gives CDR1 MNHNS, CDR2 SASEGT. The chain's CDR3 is CASRRQAGVGETQYF. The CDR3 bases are TGTGCCAGCAGACGACAAGCGGGAGTAGGGGAGACCCAGTACTTC.

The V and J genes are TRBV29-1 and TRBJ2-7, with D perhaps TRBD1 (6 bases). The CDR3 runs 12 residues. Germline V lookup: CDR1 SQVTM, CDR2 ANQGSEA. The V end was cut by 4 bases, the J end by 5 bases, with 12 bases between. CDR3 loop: CSVVGPGDEQYF. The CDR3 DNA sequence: TGCAGCGTTGTTGGTCCAGGGGACGAGCAGTACTTC.

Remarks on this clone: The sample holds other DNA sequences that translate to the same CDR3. The CDR3 loop is CASKQTGGTDTQYF. The CDR3 nucleotides read TGCGCCAGCAAGCAGACAGGGGGCACAGATACGCAGTATTTT. The gene calls are TRBV5-1 and TRBJ2-3, with TRBD1 matching 8 bases. V shed 6 bases, J shed 1 base, and the junction held 4 bases outside the gene matches. Germline CDR1 and CDR2: SGHRS and YFSETQ. The CDR3 is 14 residues long.

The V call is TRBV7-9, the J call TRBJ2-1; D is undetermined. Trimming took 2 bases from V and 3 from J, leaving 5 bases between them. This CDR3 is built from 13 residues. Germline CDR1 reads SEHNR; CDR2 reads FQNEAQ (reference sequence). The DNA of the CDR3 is TGTGCCAGCAGCTTATCCGGCTACAATGAGCAGTTCTTC. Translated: CASSLSGYNEQFF.

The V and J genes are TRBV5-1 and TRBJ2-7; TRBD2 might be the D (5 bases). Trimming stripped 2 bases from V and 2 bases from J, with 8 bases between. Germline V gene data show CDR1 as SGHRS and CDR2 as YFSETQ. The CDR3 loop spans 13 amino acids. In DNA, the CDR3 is TGCGCCAGCAGCTTTGAGGGAACCTACGAGCAGTACTTC. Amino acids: CASSFEGTYEQYF.

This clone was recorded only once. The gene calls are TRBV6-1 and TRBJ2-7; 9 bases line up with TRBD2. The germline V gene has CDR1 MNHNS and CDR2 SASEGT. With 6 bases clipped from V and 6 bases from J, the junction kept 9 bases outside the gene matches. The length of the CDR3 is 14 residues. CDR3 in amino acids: CASRPSGNRGEQYF. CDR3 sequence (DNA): TGTGCCAGCAGACCTAGCGGGAATAGGGGCGAGCAGTACTTC.

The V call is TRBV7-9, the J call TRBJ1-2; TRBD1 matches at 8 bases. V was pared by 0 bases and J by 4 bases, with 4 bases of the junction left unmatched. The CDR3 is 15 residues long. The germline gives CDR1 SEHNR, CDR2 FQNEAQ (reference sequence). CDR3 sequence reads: CASSLAQGDVYGYTF. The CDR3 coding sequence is TGTGCCAGCAGCTTAGCACAGGGGGACGTCTATGGCTACACCTTC.

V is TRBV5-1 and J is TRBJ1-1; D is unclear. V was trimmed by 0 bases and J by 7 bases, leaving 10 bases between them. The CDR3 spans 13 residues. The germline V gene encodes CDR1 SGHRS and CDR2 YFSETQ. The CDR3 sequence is CASSLASESEAFF. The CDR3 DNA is TGCGCCAGCAGCTTGGCGAGTGAAAGTGAAGCTTTCTTT.

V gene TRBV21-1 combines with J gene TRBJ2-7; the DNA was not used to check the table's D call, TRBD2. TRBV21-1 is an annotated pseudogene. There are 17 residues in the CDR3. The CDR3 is CASSKGARVCGSYEQYF. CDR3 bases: TGTGCCAGCAGCAAAGGGGCGCGGGTTTGTGGGTCCTACGAGCAGTACTTC.

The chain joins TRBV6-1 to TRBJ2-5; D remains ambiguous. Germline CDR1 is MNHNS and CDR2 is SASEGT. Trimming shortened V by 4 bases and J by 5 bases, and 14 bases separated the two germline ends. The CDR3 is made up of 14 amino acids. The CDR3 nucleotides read TGTGCCAGCAGTGGCGACTGGCCCCAGGAGACCCAGTACTTC. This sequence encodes CASSGDWPQETQYF.

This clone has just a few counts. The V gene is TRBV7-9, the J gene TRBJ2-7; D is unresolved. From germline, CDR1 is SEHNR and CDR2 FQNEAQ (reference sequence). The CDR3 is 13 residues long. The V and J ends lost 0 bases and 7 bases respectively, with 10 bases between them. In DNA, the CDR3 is TGTGCCAGCAGCTTAGCCCTCAATCGGGAGCAGTACTTC. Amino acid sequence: CASSLALNREQYF.

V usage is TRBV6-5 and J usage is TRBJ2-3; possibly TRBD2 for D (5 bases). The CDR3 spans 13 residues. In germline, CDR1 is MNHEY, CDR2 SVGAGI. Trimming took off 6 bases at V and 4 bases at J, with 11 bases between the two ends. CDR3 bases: TGTGCCAGCAGGCGTGCGGGTGCAGATACGCAGTATTTT. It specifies CASRRAGADTQYF.

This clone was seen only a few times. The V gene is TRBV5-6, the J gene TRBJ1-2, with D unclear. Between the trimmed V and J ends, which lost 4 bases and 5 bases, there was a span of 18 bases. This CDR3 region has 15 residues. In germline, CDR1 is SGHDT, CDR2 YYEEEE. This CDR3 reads CASSLGWEAFYGYTF. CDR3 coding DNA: TGTGCCAGCAGCCTCGGGTGGGAGGCTTTTTATGGCTACACCTTC.

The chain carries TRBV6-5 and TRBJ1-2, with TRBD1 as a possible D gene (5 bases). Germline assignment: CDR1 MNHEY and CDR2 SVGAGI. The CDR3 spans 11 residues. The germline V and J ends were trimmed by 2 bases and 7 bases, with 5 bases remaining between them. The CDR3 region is CASSYRGGYTF. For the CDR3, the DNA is TGTGCCAGCAGTTACAGGGGTGGCTACACCTTC.

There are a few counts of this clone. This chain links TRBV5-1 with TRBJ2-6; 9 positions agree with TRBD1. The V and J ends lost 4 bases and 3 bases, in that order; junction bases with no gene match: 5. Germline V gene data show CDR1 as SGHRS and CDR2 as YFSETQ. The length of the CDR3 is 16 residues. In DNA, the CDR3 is TGCGCCAGCAGCCTACGACAGGGGGGTGGGGCCAACGTCCTGACTTTC. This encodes CASSLRQGGGANVLTF. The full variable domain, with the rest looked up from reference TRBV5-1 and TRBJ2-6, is KAGVTQTPRYLIKTRGQQVTLSCSPISGHRSVSWYQQTPGQGLQFLFEYFSETQRNKGNFPGRFSGRQFSNSRSEMNVSTLELGDSALYLCASSLRQGGGANVLTFGAGSRLTVL.

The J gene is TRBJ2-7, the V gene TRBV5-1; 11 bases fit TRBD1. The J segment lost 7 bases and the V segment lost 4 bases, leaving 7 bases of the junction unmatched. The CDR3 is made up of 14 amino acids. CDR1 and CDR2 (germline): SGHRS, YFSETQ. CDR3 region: CASSPGQGEREQYF. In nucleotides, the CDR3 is TGCGCCAGCAGCCCGGGACAGGGGGAAAGGGAGCAGTACTTC.